The clone carrying this T cell receptor (beta chain) was counted at least ten times. Its matching antigen is unknown. This sample is part of a study of T cell repertoires in cytomegalovirus infection. Turning to the study itself: Signatures in public TCR beta sequences pointed to both CMV infection and matching HLA type.

V was cut by 4 bases and J by 6 bases, with 13 bases left in between. CDR1 and CDR2 from the germline V gene are SGHTA and FQGNSA. This CDR3 is built from 13 residues. Whole-study results and caveats: Frequencies of public TCR beta families were cumulated, and this identified carriers of CMV plus the relevant HLA. Within the response measured ex vivo, HLA-C-restricted CMV-specific TCR beta clonotypes were dominant.

Using its own MiXCR run on the reads, TCRdb lists one record per CDR3 protein. The data hold around 100,000 distinct CDR3 sequences, with less than 25% observed a single time. V usage is TRBV7-2 and J usage is TRBJ2-7, with a weak D call TRBD2 (7 bases). The sample taken for sequencing was CD8+ T cells from PBMCs. The source of this sequence is a human donor in good health (CMV status not recorded). Some clones in this sample may be carry-over from other donors' samples. Here the CDR3 DNA reads TGTGCCAGCAGCTCTGGGGGGGCGGTCGAGCAGTACTTC. Encoded protein: CASSSGGAVEQYF. Drawing the rest from reference TRBV7-2 and TRBJ2-7, the complete variable domain is GAGVSQSPSNKVTEKGKDVELRCDPISGHTALYWYRQSLGQGLEFLIYFQGNSAPDKSGLPSDRFSAERTGGSVSTLTIQRTQQEDSAVYLCASSSGGAVEQYFGPGTRLTVT.